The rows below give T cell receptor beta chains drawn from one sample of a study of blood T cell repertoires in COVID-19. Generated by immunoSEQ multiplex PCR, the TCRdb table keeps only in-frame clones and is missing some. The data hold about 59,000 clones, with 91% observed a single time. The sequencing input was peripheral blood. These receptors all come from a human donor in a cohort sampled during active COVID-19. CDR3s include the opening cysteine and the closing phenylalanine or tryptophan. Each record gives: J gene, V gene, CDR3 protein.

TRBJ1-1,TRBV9,CASSVDTTEAFF
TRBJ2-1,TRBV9,CASSPSFNSFYNEQFF
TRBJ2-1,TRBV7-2,CASSRITSGLKNEQFF
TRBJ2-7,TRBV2,CATRRGQGANEQYF
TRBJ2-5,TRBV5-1,CASSLGDLAGGWYF
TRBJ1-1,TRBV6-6,CASRWGGGTEAFF
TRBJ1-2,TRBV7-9,CASSEQTSLYGYTF
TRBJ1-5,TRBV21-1,CASSKLTDHWTGLACNQPQHF
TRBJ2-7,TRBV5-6,CASSWGVAGSLNSYEQYF
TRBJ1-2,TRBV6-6,CASSQDSTGRGYGYTF
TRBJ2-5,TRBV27,CASSPGTAQETQYF
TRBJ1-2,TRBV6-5,CASSYVTGGLEGYTF
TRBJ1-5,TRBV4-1,CASSQGGNGNQPQHF
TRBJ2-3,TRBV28,CASGPGQFTDTQYF
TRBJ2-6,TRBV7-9,CASSWRPGQGTSGANVLTF
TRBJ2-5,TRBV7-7,CASSLRQGRSSQETQYF
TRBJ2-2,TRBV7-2,CASSPRQDSALFF
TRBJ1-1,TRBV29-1,CSGLRYWGTEAFF
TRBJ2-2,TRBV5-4,CASSFGTANTGELFF
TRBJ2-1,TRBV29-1,CSVGDHRADYNEQFF
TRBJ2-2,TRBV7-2,CASSSPPRMGELFF
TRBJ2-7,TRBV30,CAWSVPGQGSDEQYF
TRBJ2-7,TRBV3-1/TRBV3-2,CASGQERLAGGEQYF
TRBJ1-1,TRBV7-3,CASSPDRGNTEAFF
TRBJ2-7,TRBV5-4,CASSLGRGSYEQYF
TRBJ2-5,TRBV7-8,CAGDLNGQETQYF
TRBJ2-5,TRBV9,CASTPRLAGGSETQYF
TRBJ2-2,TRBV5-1,CASSLGGGNTGELFF
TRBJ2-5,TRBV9,CASSTQQGGMGETQYF
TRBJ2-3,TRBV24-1,CATDRDSTDTQYF
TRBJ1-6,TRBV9,CASSVGGQGRNSPLHF
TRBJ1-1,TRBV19,CASSIVGTGPGGEAFF
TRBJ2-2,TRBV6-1,CASSGAVTNTGELFF
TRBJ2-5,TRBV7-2,CASSYAGGETQYF
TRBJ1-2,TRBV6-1,CASSGTGAILDYGYTF
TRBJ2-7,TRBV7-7,CASSSRTGWGYEQYF
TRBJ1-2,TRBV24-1,CATSDLDGSYGYTF
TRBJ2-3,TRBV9,CASSVLAGELLDTQYF
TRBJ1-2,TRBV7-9,CASSFPSGESDGYTF
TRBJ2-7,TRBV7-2,CASSLQQGRGYEQYF
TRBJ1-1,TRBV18,CASSPPYERGTEAFF
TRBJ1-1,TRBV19,CASGYRGRTEAFF
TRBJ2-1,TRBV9,CASSGPGVYNEQFF
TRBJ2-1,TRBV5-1,CASSLVPSYNEQFF
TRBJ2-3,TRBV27,CASSLAGGPWGTQYF
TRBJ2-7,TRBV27,CASSLMGQGANEQYF
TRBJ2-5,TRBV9,CASSPDSGTSGALRETQYF
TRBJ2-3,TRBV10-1,CASSQRLAGDTDTQYF
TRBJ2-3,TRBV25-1,CASSEYQGPDTQYF
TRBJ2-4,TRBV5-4,CASSPLGQGGGNIQYF
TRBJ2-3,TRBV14,CASSPTRVLTDTQYF
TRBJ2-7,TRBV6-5,CASSYSQGLGYEQYF
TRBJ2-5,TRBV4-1,CASSLLGLSVETQYF
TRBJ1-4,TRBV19,CASSTGSVGEKLFF
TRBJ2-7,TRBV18,CASSPKQQGSSYEQYF